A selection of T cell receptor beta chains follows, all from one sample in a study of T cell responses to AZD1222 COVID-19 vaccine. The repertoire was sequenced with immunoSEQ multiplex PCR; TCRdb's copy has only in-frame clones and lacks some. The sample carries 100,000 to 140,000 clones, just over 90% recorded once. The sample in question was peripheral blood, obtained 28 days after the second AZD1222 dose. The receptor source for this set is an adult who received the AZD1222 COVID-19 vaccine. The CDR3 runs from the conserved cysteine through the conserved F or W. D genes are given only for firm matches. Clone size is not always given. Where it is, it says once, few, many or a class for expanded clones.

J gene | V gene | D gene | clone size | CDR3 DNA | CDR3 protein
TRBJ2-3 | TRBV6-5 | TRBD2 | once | TGTGCCAGCAGGCCGACTAGCGGGGGTCCGAGGACGCAGTATTTT | CASRPTSGGPRTQYF
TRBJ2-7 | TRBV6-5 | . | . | TGTGCCAGCAGTTACGGGGCCGAGCAGTACTTC | CASSYGAEQYF
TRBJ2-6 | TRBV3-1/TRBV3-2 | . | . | TGTGCCAGCAGCCCTCCTAGGCTCCGCTCTGGGGCCAACGTCCTGACTTTC | CASSPPRLRSGANVLTF
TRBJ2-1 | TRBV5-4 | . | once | TGTGCCAGCAGCTGGAAACAGGGCAATGAGCAGTTCTTC | CASSWKQGNEQFF
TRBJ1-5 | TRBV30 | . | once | TGTGCCTGGAGTGTAGGCTTGTATAGCAATCAGCCCCAGCATTTT | CAWSVGLYSNQPQHF
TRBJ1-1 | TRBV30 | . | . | TGTGCCTGGAGAAGGGGTATTGAAGCTTTCTTT | CAWRRGIEAFF
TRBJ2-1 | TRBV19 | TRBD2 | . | TGTGCCATCGGACCGGGACTAGCGGGAGGGAGGTACAATGAGCAGTTCTTC | CAIGPGLAGGRYNEQFF
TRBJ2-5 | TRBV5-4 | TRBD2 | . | TGTGCCAGCAGCTCGGGACTATCGGAGACCCAGTACTTC | CASSSGLSETQYF
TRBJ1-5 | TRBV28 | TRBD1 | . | TGTGCCAGCAGTCCTACAGGGGGCCCGAATCAGCCCCAGCATTTT | CASSPTGGPNQPQHF
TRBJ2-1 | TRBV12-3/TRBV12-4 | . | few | TGTGCCAGCAGTCCACTCTATACGCGGTTCTTC | CASSPLYTRFF
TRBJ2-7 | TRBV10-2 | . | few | TGCGCCAGCAGTGAGTGGGGGCGGGATTCCTACGAGCAGTACTTC | CASSEWGRDSYEQYF
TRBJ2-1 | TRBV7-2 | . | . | TGTGCCAGCAGTCAAGACTTGGTGCGTAGGTACAATGAGCAGTTCTTC | CASSQDLVRRYNEQFF
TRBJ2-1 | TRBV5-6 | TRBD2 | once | TGTGCCAGCAGCACATTAGCGGGAGGAAATGAGCAGTTCTTC | CASSTLAGGNEQFF